This is a list of T cell receptor beta chains from one sample in a study of radiation and T cells in renal cell carcinoma. The table came from immunoSEQ multiplex PCR; TCRdb's copy has only in-frame clones and leaves some out. The sample has under 65,000 clones, about three quarters seen once. Source: blood, taken from a patient whose treatment included radiotherapy and nephrectomy. The receptors were gathered from a man aged 60-69 years with renal cell carcinoma. Both conserved end residues are trimmed from each CDR3.

V: TRBV5-1; CDR3: ASSLGGTSGRGDTQY
V: TRBV19; CDR3: ASSNPARRATDTQY
V: TRBV12-5; CDR3: ASGLSGVTEAF
V: TRBV12-5; CDR3: ASGRGGRTDTQY
V: TRBV30; CDR3: AWTPGGYGYT
V: TRBV2; CDR3: ASTPDRVNTEAF
V: TRBV6-5; CDR3: ASSRTIAGYGYT
V: TRBV29-1; CDR3: SGGYLDTQY
V: TRBV4-2; CDR3: ASSQEFLGNTIY
V: TRBV10-2; CDR3: ASSGGGLYYEQY
V: TRBV30; CDR3: AWEGGSGKLF
V: TRBV11-2; CDR3: ASSLWGLAVHEQF
V: TRBV6-1; CDR3: ASSVTAFSGANVLT
V: TRBV5-1; CDR3: ASTLVGGEETQY
V: TRBV2; CDR3: ASSATSPLH
V: TRBV4-2; CDR3: ASSLKGPGNPYNEQF
V: TRBV9; CDR3: ASSVGTVQETQY
V: TRBV19; CDR3: ASSNPGQGRETQY
V: TRBV10-2; CDR3: ASRPGTGRGRDYEQY
V: TRBV7-2; CDR3: ASSLALGQGYEQY
V: TRBV7-3; CDR3: ASSPGQGTTEAF
V: TRBV6-4; CDR3: ASSPEEGLGGYT
V: TRBV7-2; CDR3: ASRKRDTANSPLH
V: TRBV27; CDR3: ASSGDWGQTEAF
V: TRBV11-2; CDR3: ASSLAWAGNEQF